This T cell receptor beta chain was obtained from a study of cytomegalovirus exposure and HLA in healthy donors. Study results and limitations: Subsequent analysis of the 120 or so validation repertoires found a tendency for first-cohort TCR clusters to co-occur.

Repertoires were generated with immunoSEQ multiplex PCR, while TCRdb's copy carries only in-frame clones and drops some. This table has around 61,000 clones, 85% to 95% appearing once. Notes on this clone: What it recognizes is unknown.

Input material: PBMCs. The clonotype comes from a man younger than 35 in good health and CMV-seronegative.

The CDR3 sequence is CASSGGLAGGAGELFF. CDR3 in DNA: TGTGCCAGCAGCGGCGGACTAGCAGGGGGTGCCGGGGAGCTGTTTTTT. The chain employs TRBV9 and TRBJ2-2, with D tentatively TRBD2 (8 bases). Trimming removed 3 bases at V and 6 bases at J, with 18 bases between. The CDR3 covers 16 residues. Germline V lookup: CDR1 SGDLS, CDR2 YYNGEE.